These 29 T cell receptor beta chains came from one sample sequenced in a study of blood T cell repertoires in COVID-19. The method was immunoSEQ multiplex PCR; TCRdb's version includes in-frame clones alone and lacks a portion of them. The data contain some 100,000 clones, about 86% of them singletons. Sequencing was carried out using peripheral blood. Receptors originate from a man aged 65 to 85 who had recovered from COVID-19.

This clone appeared a single time. The V and J genes are TRBV3-1 (or the pseudogene TRBV3-2) and TRBJ2-1, with D perhaps matching TRBD2 (7 bases). V dropped 1 base and J dropped 6 bases, with 19 bases sitting between them. The CDR3 sequence is 17 residues long. Looked up from germline, CDR1 is LGHDT and CDR2 is YNNKEL (reference sequence). CDR3 amino acids: CASSQVWGGPIGNEQFF. DNA for the CDR3: TGTGCCAGCAGCCAAGTCTGGGGGGGGCCAATCGGCAATGAGCAGTTCTTC.

The chain couples TRBV5-1 to TRBJ2-4; the match to TRBD2 covers 12 bases. The CDR3 sequence is 15 residues long. V shed 5 bases, J shed 4 bases, and the junction held 4 bases outside the gene matches. Germline loops: CDR1 SGHRS, CDR2 YFSETQ. As DNA, the CDR3 is TGCGCCAGCAGGCCCGGGACTAGCGGGAAAAACATTCAGTACTTC. It is translated as CASRPGTSGKNIQYF. The full variable domain, rest sourced from reference TRBV5-1 and TRBJ2-4, is KAGVTQTPRYLIKTRGQQVTLSCSPISGHRSVSWYQQTPGQGLQFLFEYFSETQRNKGNFPGRFSGRQFSNSRSEMNVSTLELGDSALYLCASRPGTSGKNIQYFGAGTRLSVL.

This chain joins TRBV3-1 (or the pseudogene TRBV3-2) and TRBJ1-1; a possible D gene is TRBD1 (5 bases). The CDR3 consists of 15 residues. Trimming removed 3 bases from V and 0 bases from J, with 11 bases in between. Germline assignment: CDR1 LGHDT and CDR2 YNNKEL (reference sequence). The CDR3 spells CASSHFRDLNTEAFF. CDR3 coding DNA: TGTGCCAGCAGCCATTTCAGGGATCTGAACACTGAAGCTTTCTTT.

The rearrangement uses TRBV11-2 and TRBJ2-1; 12 bases align to TRBD2. The CDR3 length is 16 residues. The germline CDR1 and CDR2 sequences are SGHAT and FQNNGV. J lost 9 bases, V lost 5 bases, and 11 bases had no gene match. CDR3 in amino acids: CASSIRTSGTLGEQFF. CDR3 in DNA: TGTGCCAGCAGCATCAGGACTAGCGGGACCTTGGGTGAGCAGTTCTTC.

The chain joins TRBV18 to TRBJ2-6; tentatively, D is TRBD2 (5 bases). The CDR3 extends over 16 amino acids. V was shortened by 6 bases and J by 0 bases, with 12 bases between the two germline ends. CDR1 and CDR2 (germline): KGHSH, LQKENI. CDR3 nucleotides: TGTGCCAGCTCGCCAATCCGGGGCTCTGGGGCCAACGTCCTGACTTTC. This gives the protein CASSPIRGSGANVLTF.

The genes are TRBV9 and TRBJ2-3; TRBD1 matches at 7 bases. The CDR3 contains 15 residues. V shed 0 bases, J shed 4 bases, and the junction held 5 bases outside the gene matches. From germline, CDR1 is SGDLS and CDR2 YYNGEE. The CDR3 DNA follows: TGTGCCAGCAGCGTAGAGGGACAGTGGGCAGATACGCAGTATTTT. Translation gives CASSVEGQWADTQYF.

The V call is TRBV19, the J call TRBJ2-4; 7 bases map to TRBD2. Germline CDR1 reads LNHDA; CDR2 reads SQIVND (reference sequence). V trimming: 5 bases; J trimming: 6 bases; junction bases outside the gene matches: 4. CDR3 length equals 13 residues. Here the CDR3 DNA reads TGTGCCAGTAGTGTCTGGGGGGGAAACATTCAGTACTTC. This translates into CASSVWGGNIQYF.

The rearrangement links TRBV9 to TRBJ2-3; 8 bases line up with TRBD2. CDR1 and CDR2 from the germline V gene are SGDLS and YYNGEE. The CDR3 length is 15 residues. Trimming removed 0 bases from V and 5 bases from J; junction bases left unmatched: 5. The CDR3 coding sequence is TGTGCCAGCAGCGTAGACGGGACTAGAGTAGATACGCAGTATTTT. Translation: CASSVDGTRVDTQYF.

V is TRBV7-9 and J is TRBJ1-1; D gene uncertain. The CDR3 is 14 residues long. Deletions cut 2 bases from V and 0 bases from J, with 7 bases between. CDR1 SEHNR and CDR2 FQNEAQ come from the germline V gene (reference sequence). CDR3 nucleotides: TGTGCCAGCAGCTTAAGCAGGCTGAACACTGAAGCTTTCTTT. This sequence encodes CASSLSRLNTEAFF.

This chain uses TRBV4-3 with TRBJ1-5, with D unclear. This CDR3 spans 13 amino acids. Trimming removed 1 base at V and 7 bases at J, with 8 bases between. Germline assignment: CDR1 LGHNA and CDR2 YSLEER. CDR3: CASSQGEGQPQHF. CDR3 DNA sequence: TGCGCCAGCAGCCAAGGAGAGGGCCAGCCCCAGCATTTT.

Only one count was recorded for this clone. The chain is built from TRBV4-1 and TRBJ1-1, with D possibly being TRBD1 (5 bases). Trimming took off 2 bases at V and 1 base at J, with 14 bases between the two ends. The CDR3 sequence is 16 residues long. Germline lookup yields CDR1 MGHRA and CDR2 YSYEKL. CDR3 sequence: CASSQPQGRRNTEAFF. The CDR3 DNA is TGCGCCAGCAGCCAACCGCAGGGCCGGCGGAACACTGAAGCTTTCTTT.

The chain is built from TRBV28 and TRBJ2-5, with 8 bases identical to TRBD1. The CDR3 is made up of 15 amino acids. Germline CDR1 is MDHEN and CDR2 is SYDVKM. V lost 5 bases to trimming and J lost 4 bases; unmatched junction nucleotides: 9. The chain's CDR3 is CASSIPGQERETQYF. CDR3 nucleotides: TGTGCCAGCAGTATCCCGGGACAGGAGAGAGAGACCCAGTACTTC.

A single count supports this clone. This chain links TRBV29-1 with TRBJ2-7; 9 bases agree with TRBD1. J lost 4 bases, V lost 5 bases, and 6 bases had no gene match. The CDR3 is 13 residues long. Germline assignment: CDR1 SQVTM and CDR2 ANQGSEA. The CDR3 DNA sequence: TGCAGCGTTAACCGGGGACAGGGTTACGAGCAGTACTTC. Its translation is CSVNRGQGYEQYF.

The rearrangement joins TRBV11-2 to TRBJ1-1; D call uncertain. Between the trimmed V and J ends, which lost 5 bases and 3 bases, there was a span of 10 bases. From germline, CDR1 is SGHAT and CDR2 FQNNGV. There are 13 residues in the CDR3. CDR3 amino acids: CASSRPQDTEAFF. As DNA, the CDR3 is TGTGCCAGCAGCCGCCCCCAGGACACTGAAGCTTTCTTT.

The gene calls are TRBV11-2 and TRBJ2-2, with 10 nucleotides matching TRBD2. Germline CDR1 reads SGHAT; CDR2 reads FQNNGV. The J segment lost 7 bases and the V segment lost 5 bases, leaving 7 bases of the junction unmatched. The CDR3 covers 15 residues. As DNA, the CDR3 is TGTGCCAGCAGCCAGGAGCGGGGGGGAGGCGGGGAGCTGTTTTTT. Protein: CASSQERGGGGELFF.

The V call is TRBV9, the J call TRBJ2-1; 7 bases align to TRBD1. V shed 0 bases and J 6 bases; nucleotides not matched to a gene: 9. Per germline, CDR1 SGDLS and CDR2 YYNGEE. CDR3 length: 16 residues. CDR3 amino acids: CASSVVPLGGSNEQFF. The CDR3 nucleotides are TGTGCCAGCAGCGTAGTGCCCCTAGGGGGCTCCAATGAGCAGTTCTTC.

V usage is TRBV6-5 and J usage is TRBJ1-1; possible D gene TRBD1, 6 bases. The germline CDR1 and CDR2 sequences are MNHEY and SVGAGI. This CDR3 spans 15 amino acids. Trimming took off 2 bases at V and 4 bases at J, with 14 bases between the two ends. CDR3 DNA: TGTGCCAGCAGTTACCGGCCCCGAGGGGGCACTGAAGCTTTCTTT. Translated, it gives CASSYRPRGGTEAFF.

J is TRBJ2-3 and V is TRBV5-1; TRBD2 matches at 10 bases. J was trimmed by 6 bases and V by 5 bases; bases with no gene match: 9. Germline CDR1 is SGHRS and CDR2 is YFSETQ. This CDR3 region has 15 residues. DNA of the CDR3: TGCGCCAGCAGGTTCACGGGACTAGCGATGGATACGCAGTATTTT. This gives the protein CASRFTGLAMDTQYF.

In its sample, this clone was seen many times. The V and J genes are TRBV1 and TRBJ2-1; the table's D call of TRBD1 was not tested on the DNA. TRBV1 is shown as a pseudogene. CDR3 length: 14 residues. The CDR3 nucleotides read TGCACCAGCAGCCAACAGGTCCCCTACAATGAGCAGTTCTTC. Protein: CTSSQQVPYNEQFF.

This clone was detected once. This chain links TRBV21-1 with TRBJ2-2; TRBD2, the table's D call, lacks a check against the DNA. TRBV21-1 is a pseudogene segment. The CDR3 is 17 amino acids. For the CDR3, the DNA is TGTGCCAGCAGCAAAGGGGAGGTGGGTCCGAACACCGGGGAGCTGTTTTTT. Its translation: CASSKGEVGPNTGELFF.

The V and J genes are TRBV5-1 and TRBJ1-1, with 7 bases matching TRBD1. Germline CDR1 SGHRS, CDR2 YFSETQ. CDR3 length: 14 residues. Germline trimming cut 7 bases from V and 4 bases from J; bases unmatched to any gene: 10. CDR3 sequence (DNA): TGCGCCAGCTCAGAGGCAGGGGGAGGCACTGAAGCTTTCTTT. This gives the protein CASSEAGGGTEAFF.

A few counts support this clone. The V and J genes are TRBV15 and TRBJ2-5; 8 nucleotides agree with TRBD2. CDR3 length: 15 residues. Germline V gene data show CDR1 as LNHNV and CDR2 as YYDKDF (reference sequence). The V segment lost 0 bases and the J segment 5 bases; nucleotides outside the gene matches: 5. The CDR3 region is CATSRDRGGGETQYF. The CDR3 DNA reads as TGTGCCACCAGCAGAGATCGGGGGGGCGGTGAGACCCAGTACTTC. Full variable domain (rest looked up from reference TRBV15 and TRBJ2-5): DAMVIQNPRYQVTQFGKPVTLSCSQTLNHNVMYWYQQKSSQAPKLLFHYYDKDFNNEADTPDNFQSRRPNTSFCFLDIRSPGLGDTAMYLCATSRDRGGGETQYFGPGTRLLVL.

The V call is TRBV19, the J call TRBJ1-5; no clear D gene. Trimming left V 6 bases short and J 1 base short, with 13 bases between. There are 15 residues in the CDR3. Germline CDR1 reads LNHDA; CDR2 reads SQIVND (reference sequence). The CDR3 loop is CASRRVFKSNQPQHF. CDR3 DNA sequence: TGTGCCAGTAGGCGGGTCTTTAAGAGCAATCAGCCCCAGCATTTT.

CDR3 amino acids: CASSVTGTGNYGYTF. The CDR3, as DNA: TGTGCCAGCAGCGTTACCGGGACAGGGAACTATGGCTACACCTTC. This chain links TRBV7-3 with TRBJ1-2; 9 bases are shared with TRBD1. CDR3 length equals 15 residues. Germline V gene lookup returns CDR1 SGHTA and CDR2 FQGTGA. Trimming cost V 5 bases and J 2 bases; bases outside gene matches: 6.

V is TRBV7-9 and J is TRBJ1-1, with D perhaps matching TRBD1 (6 bases). CDR1 SEHNR and CDR2 FQNEAQ come from the germline V gene (reference sequence). The V end was cut by 2 bases, the J end by 2 bases, with 12 bases between. The CDR3 has 15 residues. CDR3 protein: CASSLMAGTNTEAFF. The CDR3 coding sequence is TGTGCCAGCAGCTTAATGGCAGGGACAAACACTGAAGCTTTCTTT.

The chain joins TRBV7-2 to TRBJ1-4; 9 bases agree with TRBD1. Germline V lookup: CDR1 SGHTA, CDR2 FQGNSA. The CDR3 length is 15 residues. After removal of 5 bases from V and 3 bases from J, the junction contained 4 bases not matched to a gene. CDR3 region: CASSVQGASNEKLFF. CDR3 DNA: TGTGCCAGCAGCGTACAGGGGGCCTCTAATGAAAAACTGTTTTTT.

A word on this clone: Other DNA sequences in this specimen translate into the identical CDR3. The chain combines TRBV5-1 with TRBJ2-7; the match to TRBD1 covers 11 bases. With V trimmed by 5 bases and J by 6 bases, 4 bases remained unmatched. The CDR3 has 13 amino acids. From germline, CDR1 is SGHRS and CDR2 YFSETQ. CDR3 DNA: TGCGCCAGCAGTACGGACAGGGGGCTCGAGCAGTACTTC. Its translation: CASSTDRGLEQYF.

The J gene is TRBJ2-5, the V gene TRBV6-2 or TRBV6-3; 8 nucleotides agree with TRBD2. The CDR3 has 15 amino acids. Germline assignment: CDR1 MNHEY and CDR2 SVGEGT. V lost 6 bases and J lost 3; bases outside the gene matches: 9. For the CDR3, the DNA is TGTGCCAGCAGCTCGGGGGGGACTAGAGAAGAGACCCAGTACTTC. Translating it yields CASSSGGTREETQYF.

The V call is TRBV7-8, the J call TRBJ2-3, with D uncertain. The CDR3 covers 13 residues. Trimming took 0 bases from V and 5 from J, leaving 6 bases between them. Germline V gene sequence: CDR1 SGHVS, CDR2 FQNEAQ. CDR3 amino acids: CASSLARRDTQYF. The CDR3 region has the DNA TGTGCCAGCAGCTTAGCGAGGAGAGATACGCAGTATTTT.